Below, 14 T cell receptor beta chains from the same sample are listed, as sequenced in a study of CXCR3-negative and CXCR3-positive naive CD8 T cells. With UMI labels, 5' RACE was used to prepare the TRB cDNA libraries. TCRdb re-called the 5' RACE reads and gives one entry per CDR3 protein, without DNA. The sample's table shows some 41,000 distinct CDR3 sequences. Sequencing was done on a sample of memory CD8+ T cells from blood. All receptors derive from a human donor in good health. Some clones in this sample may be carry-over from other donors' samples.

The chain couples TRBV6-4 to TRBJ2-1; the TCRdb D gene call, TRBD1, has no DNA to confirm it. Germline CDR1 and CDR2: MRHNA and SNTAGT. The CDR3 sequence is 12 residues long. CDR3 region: CASSETGARQFF.

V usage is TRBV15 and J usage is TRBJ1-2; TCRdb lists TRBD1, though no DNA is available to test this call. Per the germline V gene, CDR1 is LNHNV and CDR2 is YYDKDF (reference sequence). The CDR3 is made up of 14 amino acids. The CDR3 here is CATSRDGTNYGYTF.

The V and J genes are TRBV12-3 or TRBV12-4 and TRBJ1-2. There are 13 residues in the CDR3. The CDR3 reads CASSLVRNYGYTF.

CDR3 in amino acids: CASSQESYFYNEQFF. V is TRBV4-3 and J is TRBJ2-1. CDR3 length: 15 amino acids. Germline V lookup: CDR1 LGHNA, CDR2 YSLEER.

The chain's CDR3 is CASSLRTRRAADTQYF. This chain uses TRBV28 with TRBJ2-3; TCRdb selects TRBD2, and the lack of DNA leaves this call unchecked. The CDR3 sequence is 16 residues long. Germline CDR1 reads MDHEN; CDR2 reads SYDVKM.

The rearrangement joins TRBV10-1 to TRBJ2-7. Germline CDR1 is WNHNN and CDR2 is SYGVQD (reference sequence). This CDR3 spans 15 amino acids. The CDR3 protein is CASSESKGCDYEQYF.

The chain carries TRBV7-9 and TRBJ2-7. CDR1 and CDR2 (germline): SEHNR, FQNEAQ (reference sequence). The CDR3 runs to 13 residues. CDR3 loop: CASSLELLDEQYF.

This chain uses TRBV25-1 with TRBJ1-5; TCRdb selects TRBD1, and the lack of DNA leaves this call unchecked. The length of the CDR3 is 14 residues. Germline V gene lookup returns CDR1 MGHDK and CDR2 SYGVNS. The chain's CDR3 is CASSERGESQPQHF.

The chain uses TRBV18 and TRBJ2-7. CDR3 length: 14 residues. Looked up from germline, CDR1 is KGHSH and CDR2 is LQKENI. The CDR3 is CASSPRGRHYEQYF.

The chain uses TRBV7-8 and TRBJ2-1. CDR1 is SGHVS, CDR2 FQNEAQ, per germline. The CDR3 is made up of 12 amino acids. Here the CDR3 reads CASSLDPNEQFF.

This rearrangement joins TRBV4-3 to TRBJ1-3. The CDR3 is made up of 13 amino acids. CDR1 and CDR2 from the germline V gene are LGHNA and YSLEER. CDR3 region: CASSQGSGNTIYF.

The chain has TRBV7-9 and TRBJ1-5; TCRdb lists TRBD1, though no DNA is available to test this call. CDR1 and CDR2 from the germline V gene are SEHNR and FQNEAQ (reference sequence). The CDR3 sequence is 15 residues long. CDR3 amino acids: CATTSGTAINQPQHF. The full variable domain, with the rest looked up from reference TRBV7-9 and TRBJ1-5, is DTGVSQNPRHKITKRGQNVTFRCDPISEHNRLYWYRQTLGQGPEFLTYFQNEAQLEKSRLLSDRFSAERPKGSFSTLEIQRTEQGDSAMYLCATTSGTAINQPQHFGDGTRLSIL.

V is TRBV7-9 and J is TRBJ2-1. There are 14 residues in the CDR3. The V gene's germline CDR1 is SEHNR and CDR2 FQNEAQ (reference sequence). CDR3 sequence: CASSLEEPYNEQFF.

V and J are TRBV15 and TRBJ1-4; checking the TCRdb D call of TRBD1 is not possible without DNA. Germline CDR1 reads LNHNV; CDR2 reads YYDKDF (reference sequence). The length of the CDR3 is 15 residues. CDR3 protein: CATSQEQATNEKLFF.